Below, 5 T cell receptor beta chains from the same sample are listed, as sequenced in a study of CD8 T cells in ankylosing spondylitis. Study observations and caveats: A TCR beta motif of several highly homologous variants seemed to mark ankylosing spondylitis blood.

These TCRs are of unknown antigen specificity. Each CDR3 protein is one row after TCRdb ran MiXCR on the 5' RACE reads. The data contain 800,000 to 900,000 distinct CDR3 sequences, 12% of them singletons. Sequenced input: blood, either unsorted or a sorted T cell fraction (not recorded which). Receptors originate from a male donor with ankylosing spondylitis.

The chain has TRBV6-1 and TRBJ1-3; 7 nucleotides align to TRBD1. The CDR3 contains 13 residues. The germline V gene has CDR1 MNHNS and CDR2 SASEGT. Trimming cost V 6 bases and J 3 bases; bases outside gene matches: 2. CDR3 sequence: CASRTGVGNTIYF. CDR3 nucleotide sequence: TGTGCCAGCAGAACAGGGGTTGGAAACACCATATATTTT.

This rearrangement joins TRBV6-1 to TRBJ1-2; D call uncertain. Germline V gene data show CDR1 as MNHNS and CDR2 as SASEGT. The CDR3 covers 13 residues. Trimming shortened V by 3 bases and J by 3 bases, and 8 bases separated the two germline ends. This chain's CDR3 is CASSDAPHYGYTF. CDR3 DNA: TGTGCCAGCAGTGATGCCCCGCACTATGGCTACACCTTC.

This clonotype has a handful of counts. The chain has TRBV20-1 and TRBJ2-4; D not certain. The CDR3 is 12 residues long. Trimming cost V 1 base and J 6 bases, with 7 bases left between them. Germline CDR1 and CDR2: DFQATT and SNEGSKA (reference sequence). The CDR3 loop is CSARAFSNIQYF. CDR3 nucleotide sequence: TGCAGTGCTAGAGCATTTTCAAACATTCAGTACTTC.

The gene calls are TRBV5-1 and TRBJ1-1, with 8 positions matching TRBD1. Germline CDR1 reads SGHRS; CDR2 reads YFSETQ. CDR3 length: 17 residues. The trim removed 5 bases at V and 1 base at J, leaving 13 bases unmatched. The CDR3 is CASSSLKAGTGNTEAFF. CDR3 nucleotides: TGCGCCAGCAGTAGCCTAAAAGCCGGGACAGGGAACACTGAAGCTTTCTTT.

This clonotype was seen only a few times. The chain couples TRBV5-1 to TRBJ2-1, with 9 bases that match TRBD2. Germline V lookup: CDR1 SGHRS, CDR2 YFSETQ. CDR3 length: 15 amino acids. Losses at the gene ends were 4 bases for V and 5 bases for J; bases not matched to a gene: 7. Written as DNA, the CDR3 is TGCGCCAGCAGCACTAGCGGGCCCCCGAACAATGAGCAGTTCTTC. Its translation: CASSTSGPPNNEQFF.